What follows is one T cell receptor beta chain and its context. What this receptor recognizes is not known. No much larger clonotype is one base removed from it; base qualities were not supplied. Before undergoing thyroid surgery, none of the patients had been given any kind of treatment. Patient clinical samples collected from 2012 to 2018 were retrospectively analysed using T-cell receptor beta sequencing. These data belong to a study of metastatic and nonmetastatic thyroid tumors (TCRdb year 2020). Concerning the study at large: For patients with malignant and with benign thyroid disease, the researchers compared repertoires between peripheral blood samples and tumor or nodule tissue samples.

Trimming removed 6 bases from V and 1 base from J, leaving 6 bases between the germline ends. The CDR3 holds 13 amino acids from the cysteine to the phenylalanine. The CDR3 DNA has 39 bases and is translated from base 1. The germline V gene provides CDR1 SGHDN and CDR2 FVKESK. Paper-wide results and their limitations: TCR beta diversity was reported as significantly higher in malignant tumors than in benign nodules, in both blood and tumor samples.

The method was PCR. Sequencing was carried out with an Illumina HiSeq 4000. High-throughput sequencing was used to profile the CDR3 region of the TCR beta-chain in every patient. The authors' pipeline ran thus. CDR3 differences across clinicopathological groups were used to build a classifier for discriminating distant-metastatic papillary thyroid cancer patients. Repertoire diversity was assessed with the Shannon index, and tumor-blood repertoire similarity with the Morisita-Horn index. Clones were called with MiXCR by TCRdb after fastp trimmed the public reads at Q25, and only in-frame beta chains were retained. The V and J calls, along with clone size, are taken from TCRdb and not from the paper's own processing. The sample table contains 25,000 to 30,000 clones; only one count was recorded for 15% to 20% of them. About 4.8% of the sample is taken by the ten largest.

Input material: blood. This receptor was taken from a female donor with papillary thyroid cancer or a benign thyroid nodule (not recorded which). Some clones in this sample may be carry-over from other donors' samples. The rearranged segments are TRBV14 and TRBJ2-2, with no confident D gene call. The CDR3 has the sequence CASRGLNTGELFF. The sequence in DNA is TGTGCCAGCAGGGGTCTGAACACCGGGGAGCTGTTTTTT.